This T cell receptor (beta chain) was recovered during a study of beta chain features in type 1 diabetes. Study-level information: There were some 100,000,000 sorted cells examined across all samples. Whole-study findings and limits: There was a moderate but significant shortening of TCRB CDR3s in all four CD4+ subsets of Type 1 diabetes patients. Patients' naive, central memory and regulatory TCRB repertoires appeared more alike than those of healthy donors.

Expressed TCRB transcripts got sequenced, as all isolated RNA was reverse transcribed. Assay used: immunoSEQ multiplex PCR; TCRdb lists only in-frame clones, some missing. Found here are about 270,000 clones, around an eighth of them singletons; the top ten hold around 0.016%. The ends lost 4 bases at V and 7 bases at J; junction bases unmatched: 6. The CDR3 has 13 residues. Germline V gene data show CDR1 as LNHDA and CDR2 as SQIVND (reference sequence). Only a few counts were recorded for this clone. Its target is unknown. The source is a man aged 25-45 years with type 1 diabetes. J is TRBJ2-5 and V is TRBV19, with 7 bases identical to TRBD1. The specimen was naive CD4+ T cells from blood. The CDR3 nucleotides are TGTGCCAGTAGTACCCAAGGGGGCCGGACCCAGTACTTC. Translating it yields CASSTQGGRTQYF.